The 27 T cell receptor beta chains presented below share a single source sample, sequenced in a study of shared clonotypes between healthy human individuals. Profiled with immunoSEQ multiplex PCR; TCRdb holds only in-frame clones, not every one. This sample has approximately 320,000 clones, with less than 85% found just once. The sample comprised memory CD4+ T cells sorted from blood. The subset was: CD45RA-negative fraction. The receptors here all came from a man aged 25 to 45 in good health.

V usage is TRBV7-3 and J usage is TRBJ2-7; 8 bases align to TRBD2. Germline-derived CDR1 and CDR2 are SGHTA and FQGTGA. The V and J ends lost 5 bases and 5 bases, in that order; junction bases with no gene match: 8. The CDR3 length is 14 residues. The CDR3 loop is CASSQSGSLNEQYF. In DNA form, the CDR3 reads TGTGCCAGCAGCCAGAGCGGGAGTCTCAACGAGCAGTACTTC.

The V call is TRBV5-6, the J call TRBJ2-2; D call uncertain. The CDR3 has 14 amino acids. Trimming pared 2 bases from V and 3 bases from J, leaving 8 bases between. Looked up from germline, CDR1 is SGHDT and CDR2 is YYEEEE. CDR3 region: CASSLGWDTGELFF. The CDR3 bases are TGTGCCAGCAGCTTAGGCTGGGACACCGGGGAGCTGTTTTTT. The whole variable domain, remainder taken from reference TRBV5-6 and TRBJ2-2, is DAGVTQSPTHLIKTRGQQVTLRCSPKSGHDTVSWYQQALGQGPQFIFQYYEEEERQRGNFPDRFSGHQFPNYSSELNVNALLLGDSALYLCASSLGWDTGELFFGEGSRLTVL.

This clone was detected only once. J is TRBJ1-2 and V is TRBV4-2; 7 bases are a match to TRBD1. This CDR3 has 17 residues. CDR1 and CDR2 (germline): LGHNA, YNFKEQ. The ends lost 1 base at V and 5 bases at J; junction bases unmatched: 13. CDR3 sequence: CASSQVHVGTASYGYTF. For the CDR3, the DNA is TGTGCCAGCAGCCAAGTACATGTTGGGACAGCCTCATATGGCTACACCTTC.

Notes on this clone: The junction shows a germline mismatch at one end, possibly a read error. The rearrangement joins TRBV27 to TRBJ2-2; TRBD1 matches at 7 bases. Looked up from germline, CDR1 is MNHEY and CDR2 is SMNVEV (reference sequence). This CDR3 is 15 amino acids long. CDR3 bases: TGTGCCACCAGTGTCCGGGACAGACCCACCGGGGAGCTGTTTTTT. Protein product: CATSVRDRPTGELFF.

The chain couples TRBV6-5 to TRBJ1-2; 12 nucleotides align to TRBD1. V shed 8 bases and J 7 bases; nucleotides not matched to a gene: 5. CDR1 and CDR2 from the germline V gene are MNHEY and SVGAGI. CDR3 size: 13 residues. Written as DNA, the CDR3 is TGTGCCAGCGGGGACAGGGGGCGCGGTGGCTACACCTTC. Protein sequence: CASGDRGRGGYTF.

The rearrangement joins TRBV13 to TRBJ1-2, with 7 bases identical to TRBD1. Germline CDR1 and CDR2: PRHDT and FYEKMQ (reference sequence). The CDR3 runs 14 residues. Germline trimming cut 0 bases from V and 2 bases from J; bases unmatched to any gene: 0. CDR3 loop: CASSLGTGNYGYTF. The CDR3 DNA follows: TGTGCCAGCAGCTTAGGGACAGGGAACTATGGCTACACCTTC.

The chain links TRBV6-5 to TRBJ2-2; D perhaps matches TRBD1 (6 bases). The V end was cut by 5 bases, the J end by 8 bases, with 15 bases between. Per germline, CDR1 MNHEY and CDR2 SVGAGI. The CDR3 totals 14 residues. The CDR3 here is CASSATLQGGELFF. DNA of the CDR3: TGTGCCAGCAGTGCCACCTTACAGGGAGGGGAGCTGTTTTTT.

Comments on this clone: At the DNA level, this CDR3 is encoded by other sequences in the same sample as well. The chain joins TRBV19 to TRBJ1-5; D is ambiguous. The germline V gene has CDR1 LNHDA and CDR2 SQIVND (reference sequence). The ends were cut back, 4 bases at V and 5 bases at J, with 6 bases in the middle. CDR3 size: 12 residues. CDR3 amino acids: CASSNLDQPQHF. DNA for the CDR3: TGTGCCAGTAGTAACCTGGATCAGCCCCAGCATTTT.

In the case of this clone: This specimen includes other DNA sequences encoding the same CDR3. The chain carries TRBV7-2 and TRBJ1-2, with D unresolved. V lost 1 base and J lost 2, with 8 bases in between. CDR1 SGHTA and CDR2 FQGNSA come from the germline V gene. This CDR3 is built from 14 residues. The CDR3 nucleotides read TGTGCCAGCAGCTTAGATCGTTCAAACTATGGCTACACCTTC. Translating gives CASSLDRSNYGYTF.

The chain joins TRBV27 to TRBJ2-7; D gene ambiguous. The germline V and J ends were trimmed by 1 base and 2 bases, with 12 bases remaining between them. Germline-derived CDR1 and CDR2 are MNHEY and SMNVEV (reference sequence). This CDR3 is built from 15 residues. CDR3 bases: TGTGCCAGCAGTTTATTTCTATCTCAACCCTACGAGCAGTACTTC. It encodes CASSLFLSQPYEQYF.

This clone has only a few counts. V usage is TRBV5-4 and J usage is TRBJ2-1; D ambiguous. V shed 4 bases and J shed 0 bases, with 11 bases lying between them. Germline CDR1 and CDR2: SGHNT and YYREEE (reference sequence). This CDR3 is built from 15 residues. DNA of the CDR3: TGTGCCAGCAGCCTCGAGTCGAACTCCTACAATGAGCAGTTCTTC. It translates to CASSLESNSYNEQFF.

The chain employs TRBV13 and TRBJ2-1; TRBD2 matches 11 bases. V was clipped by 7 bases and J by 7 bases; unmatched bases: 9. In germline, CDR1 is PRHDT, CDR2 FYEKMQ (reference sequence). The CDR3 is 15 residues long. The CDR3 nucleotides read TGTGCCAGCACCCGACTAGCGGGACTCGGGAATGAGCAGTTCTTC. As protein: CASTRLAGLGNEQFF. Combining the CDR3 with reference TRBV13 and TRBJ2-1 gives the whole variable domain AAGVIQSPRHLIKEKRETATLKCYPIPRHDTVYWYQQGPGQDPQFLISFYEKMQSDKGSIPDRFSAQQFSDYHSELNMSSLELGDSALYFCASTRLAGLGNEQFFGPGTRLTVL.

The V call is TRBV7-2, the J call TRBJ2-7; tentatively, D is TRBD1 (5 bases). This CDR3 comprises 13 residues. The germline V gene has CDR1 SGHTA and CDR2 FQGNSA. V was shortened by 1 base and J by 6 bases, with 10 bases between the two germline ends. CDR3 coding DNA: TGTGCCAGCAGCTTAGACAGGCTTGGCGAGCAGTACTTC. Its translation: CASSLDRLGEQYF.

CDR3 sequence reads: CSAPRGTEAFF. CDR3 coding DNA: TGCAGTGCCCCACGGGGCACTGAAGCTTTCTTT. This chain links TRBV20-1 with TRBJ1-1; D call uncertain. Per germline, CDR1 DFQATT and CDR2 SNEGSKA (reference sequence). Trimming removed 6 bases from V and 4 bases from J, with 9 bases in between. This CDR3 region has 11 residues.

V and J are TRBV29-1 and TRBJ1-1, with TRBD1 identical over 12 bases. V dropped 7 bases and J dropped 4; count of bases not matched to a gene: 16. CDR1 and CDR2 (germline): SQVTM, ANQGSEA. The CDR3 totals 17 residues. The CDR3 nucleotides read TGCAGCGCCCAGGGGGACAGGGGGCGCAGGTTGGTCACTGAAGCTTTCTTT. As protein: CSAQGDRGRRLVTEAFF.

This clone appeared a single time. V gene TRBV15 combines with J gene TRBJ2-7; D possibly uses TRBD1 or TRBD2 (6 bases each). Germline lookup yields CDR1 LNHNV and CDR2 YYDKDF (reference sequence). Trimming removed 0 bases at V and 4 bases at J, with 19 bases between. The CDR3 extends over 17 amino acids. The CDR3 here is CATSRDLGGPTPYEQYF. The CDR3 DNA is TGTGCCACCAGCAGAGATCTGGGGGGCCCAACCCCATACGAGCAGTACTTC. Combining the CDR3 with reference TRBV15 and TRBJ2-7 gives the whole variable domain DAMVIQNPRYQVTQFGKPVTLSCSQTLNHNVMYWYQQKSSQAPKLLFHYYDKDFNNEADTPDNFQSRRPNTSFCFLDIRSPGLGDTAMYLCATSRDLGGPTPYEQYFGPGTRLTVT.

The rearrangement joins TRBV6-5 to TRBJ1-4; D may be TRBD1 (5 bases). The V end lost 8 bases, the J end lost 8 bases, and 12 bases lay between the germline ends. Germline CDR1 is MNHEY and CDR2 is SVGAGI. The CDR3 extends over 12 amino acids. CDR3 sequence reads: CASRDGLEKLFF. In DNA, the CDR3 is TGTGCCAGCCGGGACGGATTGGAAAAACTGTTTTTT.

The chain carries TRBV7-6 and TRBJ2-7, with 10 bases that match TRBD2. Losses at the gene ends were 2 bases for V and 6 bases for J; bases not matched to a gene: 7. The germline CDR1 and CDR2 sequences are SGHVS and FNYEAQ. This CDR3 contains 15 residues. The CDR3: CASSLQLAGVPEQYF. The CDR3 DNA is TGTGCCAGCAGCTTACAGCTAGCGGGAGTTCCCGAGCAGTACTTC.

This clone has a count of ten or more. V usage is TRBV5-4 and J usage is TRBJ2-1; 12 positions match TRBD2. This CDR3 region has 15 residues. J was trimmed by 4 bases and V by 4 bases; bases with no gene match: 3. Germline V lookup: CDR1 SGHNT, CDR2 YYREEE (reference sequence). The CDR3 DNA reads TGTGCCAGCAGCAAGACTAGCGGGAGTTACAATGAGCAGTTCTTC. Protein: CASSKTSGSYNEQFF.

This rearrangement joins TRBV11-2 to TRBJ2-5; no reliable D call. Gene TRBJ2-7 matches the end of the DNA better, so the J call may be wrong. Germline lookup yields CDR1 SGHAT and CDR2 FQNNGV. This CDR3 spans 15 amino acids. The CDR3 here is CASSLGYEISYEQYF. Here the CDR3 DNA reads TGTGCCAGCAGCTTAGGGTACGAGATCTCCTACGAGCAGTACTTC.

This chain uses TRBV19 with TRBJ2-2, with D perhaps TRBD1 (5 bases). Germline-derived CDR1 and CDR2 are LNHDA and SQIVND (reference sequence). The ends were cut back, 1 base at V and 7 bases at J, with 10 bases in the middle. This CDR3 comprises 14 residues. CDR3 loop: CASSIAQGRGELFF. Written as DNA, the CDR3 is TGTGCCAGTAGTATAGCGCAGGGTCGCGGGGAGCTGTTTTTT.

The chain employs TRBV7-6 and TRBJ1-1; D gene ambiguous. The CDR3 is 14 residues long. Per the germline V gene, CDR1 is SGHVS and CDR2 is FNYEAQ. The V and J ends lost 0 bases and 3 bases respectively, with 8 bases between them. Here the CDR3 reads CASSLADQDTEAFF. CDR3 nucleotides: TGTGCCAGCAGCTTAGCAGACCAGGACACTGAAGCTTTCTTT.

The genes are TRBV2 and TRBJ2-4; D is ambiguous. Trimming removed 6 bases from V and 0 bases from J, with 12 bases in between. CDR3 length: 15 residues. The germline gives CDR1 SNHLY, CDR2 FYNNEI. The CDR3: CASSRDRLAKNIQYF. CDR3 bases: TGTGCCAGCAGCCGAGACCGATTAGCCAAAAACATTCAGTACTTC.

This clone was seen just once. J is TRBJ2-1 and V is TRBV5-5, with 7 bases aligning to TRBD1. This CDR3 contains 16 residues. Germline CDR1 is SGHKS and CDR2 is YYEKEE (reference sequence). V trimming: 0 bases; J trimming: 0 bases; junction bases outside the gene matches: 3. The CDR3 DNA follows: TGTGCCAGCAGCTTGGTGGGACAGAGCTCCTACAATGAGCAGTTCTTC. Encoded protein: CASSLVGQSSYNEQFF. Filled out from reference TRBV5-5 and TRBJ2-1, the complete variable domain reads DAGVTQSPTHLIKTRGQQVTLRCSPISGHKSVSWYQQVLGQGPQFIFQYYEKEERGRGNFPDRFSARQFPNYSSELNVNALLLGDSALYLCASSLVGQSSYNEQFFGPGTRLTVL.

The chain recombines TRBV19 with TRBJ2-5; D gene unclear. CDR3 length: 13 amino acids. Germline V gene data show CDR1 as LNHDA and CDR2 as SQIVND (reference sequence). V shed 8 bases and J shed 2 bases, with 12 bases lying between them. CDR3 amino acids: CASGVVSQETQYF. In nucleotides, the CDR3 is TGTGCCAGTGGGGTCGTGAGTCAAGAGACCCAGTACTTC.

V is TRBV15 and J is TRBJ2-3, with 9 positions matching TRBD1. CDR3 size: 15 residues. Germline CDR1 is LNHNV and CDR2 is YYDKDF (reference sequence). The V gene end was trimmed by 7 bases and the J gene end by 12 bases; junction bases not matched to a gene: 17. The CDR3 protein is CATTPWGQGTFVQYF. CDR3 bases: TGTGCCACCACCCCCTGGGGACAGGGCACGTTCGTCCAGTATTTT.

This chain uses TRBV5-1 with TRBJ2-1; D remains ambiguous. This CDR3 is built from 15 residues. The V end lost 5 bases, the J end lost 9 bases, and 21 bases lay between the germline ends. Germline V gives CDR1 SGHRS, CDR2 YFSETQ. Here the CDR3 reads CASRHGAADWGEQFF. CDR3 nucleotide sequence: TGCGCCAGCAGACATGGTGCGGCAGACTGGGGTGAGCAGTTCTTC. Full variable domain (missing parts from reference TRBV5-1 and TRBJ2-1): KAGVTQTPRYLIKTRGQQVTLSCSPISGHRSVSWYQQTPGQGLQFLFEYFSETQRNKGNFPGRFSGRQFSNSRSEMNVSTLELGDSALYLCASRHGAADWGEQFFGPGTRLTVL.